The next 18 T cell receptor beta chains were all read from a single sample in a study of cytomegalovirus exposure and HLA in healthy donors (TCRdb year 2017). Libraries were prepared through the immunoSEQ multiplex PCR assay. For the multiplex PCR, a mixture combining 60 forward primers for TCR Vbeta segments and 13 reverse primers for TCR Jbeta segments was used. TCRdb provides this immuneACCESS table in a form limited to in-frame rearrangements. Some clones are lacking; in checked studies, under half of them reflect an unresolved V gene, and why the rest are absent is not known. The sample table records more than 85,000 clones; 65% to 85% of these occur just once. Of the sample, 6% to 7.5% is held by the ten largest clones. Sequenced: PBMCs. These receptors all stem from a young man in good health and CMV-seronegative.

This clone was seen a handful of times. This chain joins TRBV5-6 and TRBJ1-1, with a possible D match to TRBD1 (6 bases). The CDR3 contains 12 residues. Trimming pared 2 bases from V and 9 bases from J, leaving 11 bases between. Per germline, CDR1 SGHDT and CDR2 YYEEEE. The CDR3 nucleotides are TGTGCCAGCAGCTTTGAGGGGGTACAAGCTTTCTTT. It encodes CASSFEGVQAFF.

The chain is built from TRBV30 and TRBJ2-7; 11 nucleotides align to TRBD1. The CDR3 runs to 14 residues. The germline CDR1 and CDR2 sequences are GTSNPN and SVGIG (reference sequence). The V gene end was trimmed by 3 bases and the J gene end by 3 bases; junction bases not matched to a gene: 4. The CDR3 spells CAWSRTGGDYEQYF. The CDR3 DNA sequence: TGTGCCTGGAGCCGGACAGGGGGCGACTACGAGCAGTACTTC. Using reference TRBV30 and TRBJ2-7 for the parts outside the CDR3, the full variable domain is SQTIHQWPATLVQPVGSPLSLECTVEGTSNPNLYWYRQAAGRGLQLLFYSVGIGQISSEVPQNLSASRPQDRQFILSSKKLLLSDSGFYLCAWSRTGGDYEQYFGPGTRLTVT.

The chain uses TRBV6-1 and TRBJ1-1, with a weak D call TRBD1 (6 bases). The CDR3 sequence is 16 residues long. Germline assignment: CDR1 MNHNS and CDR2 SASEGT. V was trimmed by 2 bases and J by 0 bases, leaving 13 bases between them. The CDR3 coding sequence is TGTGCCAGCAGTGAACGTTTAGGACAGTTGAACACTGAAGCTTTCTTT. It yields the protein CASSERLGQLNTEAFF.

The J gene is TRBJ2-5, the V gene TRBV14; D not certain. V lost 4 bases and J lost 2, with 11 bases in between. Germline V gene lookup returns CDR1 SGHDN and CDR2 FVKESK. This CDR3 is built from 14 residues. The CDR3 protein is CASSRLRAQETQYF. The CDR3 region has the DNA TGTGCCAGCAGCCGCTTAAGAGCTCAAGAGACCCAGTACTTC.

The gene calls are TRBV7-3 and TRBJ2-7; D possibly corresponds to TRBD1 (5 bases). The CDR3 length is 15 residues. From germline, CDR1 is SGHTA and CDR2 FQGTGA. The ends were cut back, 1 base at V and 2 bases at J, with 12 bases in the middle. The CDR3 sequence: CASSLISDSPYEQYF. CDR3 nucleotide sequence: TGTGCCAGCAGCTTAATCTCCGACAGTCCCTACGAGCAGTACTTC.

CDR3 nucleotides: TGTGCCAGCAGCGGGGGGACTAGCGGGCCCACAGATACGCAGTATTTT. This gives the protein CASSGGTSGPTDTQYF. V gene TRBV7-9 combines with J gene TRBJ2-3; 12 nucleotides align to TRBD2. Germline loops: CDR1 SEHNR, CDR2 FQNEAQ (reference sequence). The CDR3 contains 16 residues. V gave up 5 bases and J gave up 2 bases; unmatched junction bases: 5.

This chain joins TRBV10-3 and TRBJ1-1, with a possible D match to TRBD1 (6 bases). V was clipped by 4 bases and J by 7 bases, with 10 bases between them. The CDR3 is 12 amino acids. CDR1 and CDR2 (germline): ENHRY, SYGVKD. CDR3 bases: TGTGCCATCAGTGGGTCGACAGGTGAAGCTTTCTTT. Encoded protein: CAISGSTGEAFF.

This CDR3 is CASSFGQGIAKNIQYF. CDR3 nucleotide sequence: TGTGCCAGCAGCTTCGGACAGGGGATCGCCAAAAACATTCAGTACTTC. V is TRBV11-2 and J is TRBJ2-4, with 9 positions matching TRBD1. There are 16 residues in the CDR3. Germline values: CDR1 SGHAT, CDR2 FQNNGV. V lost 3 bases, J lost 1 base, and 4 bases stayed unmatched.

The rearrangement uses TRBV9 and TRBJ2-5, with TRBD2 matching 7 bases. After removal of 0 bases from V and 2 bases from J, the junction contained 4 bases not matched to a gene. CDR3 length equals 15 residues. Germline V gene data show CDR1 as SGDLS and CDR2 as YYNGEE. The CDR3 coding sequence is TGTGCCAGCAGCGTAGGGGCTAGCGGACAAGAGACCCAGTACTTC. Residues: CASSVGASGQETQYF.

Written as DNA, the CDR3 is TGTGCCAGCAGTCCTAGTTTAAATGAAAAACTGTTTTTT. As protein: CASSPSLNEKLFF. The chain uses TRBV6-4 and TRBJ1-4; D remains ambiguous. Trimming shortened V by 5 bases and J by 5 bases, and 9 bases separated the two germline ends. The CDR3 contains 13 residues. CDR1 is MRHNA, CDR2 SNTAGT, per germline.

The CDR3 DNA sequence: TGCGCCAGCAGTTCACAGGGGAACACCATATATTTT. It codes for CASSSQGNTIYF. This chain connects TRBV5-1 to TRBJ1-3; 7 bases align to TRBD1. The V segment lost 5 bases and the J segment 7 bases; nucleotides outside the gene matches: 3. The CDR3 extends over 12 amino acids. Per germline, CDR1 SGHRS and CDR2 YFSETQ.

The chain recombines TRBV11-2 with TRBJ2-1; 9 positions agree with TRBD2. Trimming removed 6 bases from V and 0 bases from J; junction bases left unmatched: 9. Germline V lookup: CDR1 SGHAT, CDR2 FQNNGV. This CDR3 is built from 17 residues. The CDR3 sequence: CASSTRDSGSSYNEQFF. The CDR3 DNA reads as TGTGCCAGCAGTACTCGGGATAGCGGGAGCTCCTACAATGAGCAGTTCTTC.

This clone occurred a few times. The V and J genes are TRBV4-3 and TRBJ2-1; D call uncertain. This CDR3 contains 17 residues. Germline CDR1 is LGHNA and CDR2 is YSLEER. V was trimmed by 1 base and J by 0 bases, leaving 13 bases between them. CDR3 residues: CASSQVRLSSSYNEQFF. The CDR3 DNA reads TGCGCCAGCAGCCAAGTCAGACTCTCCAGCTCCTACAATGAGCAGTTCTTC.

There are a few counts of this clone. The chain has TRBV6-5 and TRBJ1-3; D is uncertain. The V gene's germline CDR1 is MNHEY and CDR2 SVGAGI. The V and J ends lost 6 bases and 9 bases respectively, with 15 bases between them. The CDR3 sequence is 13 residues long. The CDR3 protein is CASRPVIAGTIYF. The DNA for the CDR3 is TGTGCCAGCAGACCGGTGATAGCGGGCACCATATATTTT.

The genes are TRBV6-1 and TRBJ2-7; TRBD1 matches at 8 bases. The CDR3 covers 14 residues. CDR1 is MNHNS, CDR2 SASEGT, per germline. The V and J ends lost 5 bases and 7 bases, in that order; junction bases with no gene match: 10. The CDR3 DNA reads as TGTGCCAGCAGTCCTTACAGGGGGTTGAGGGAGCAGTACTTC. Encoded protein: CASSPYRGLREQYF.

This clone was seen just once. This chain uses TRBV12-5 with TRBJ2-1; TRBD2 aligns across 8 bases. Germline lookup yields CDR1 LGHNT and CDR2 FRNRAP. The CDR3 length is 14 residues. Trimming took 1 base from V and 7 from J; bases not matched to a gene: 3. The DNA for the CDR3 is TGTGCTAGTGGTTTGGGGGGGACTAGAAATGAGCAGTTCTTC. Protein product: CASGLGGTRNEQFF.

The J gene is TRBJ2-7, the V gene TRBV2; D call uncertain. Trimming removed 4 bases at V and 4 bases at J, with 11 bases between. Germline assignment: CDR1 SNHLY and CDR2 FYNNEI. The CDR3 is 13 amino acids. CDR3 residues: CASSGGASYEQYF. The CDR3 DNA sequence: TGTGCCAGCAGTGGAGGAGCGAGTTACGAGCAGTACTTC.

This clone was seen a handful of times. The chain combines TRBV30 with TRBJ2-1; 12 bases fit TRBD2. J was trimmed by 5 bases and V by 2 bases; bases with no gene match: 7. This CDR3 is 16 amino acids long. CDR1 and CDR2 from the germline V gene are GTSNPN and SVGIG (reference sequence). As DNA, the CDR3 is TGTGCCTGGAGTCCTCTAGCGGGAGGGGATCACAATGAGCAGTTCTTC. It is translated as CAWSPLAGGDHNEQFF.